Relative to its sample, the clone carrying this TCR beta chain is medium-sized. Tregs were sorted as CD4+CD25+CD127-/low cells. Semi-nested PCR with Nested Universal Primer A followed constant-region reverse priming of full-length variable regions. TCRdb passed the 5' RACE reads through MiXCR, listing each CDR3 protein once. This sample has approximately 11,000 distinct CDR3 sequences; over 15% occur once, and the top ten carry 3.8%. In germline, CDR1 is SGHVS, CDR2 FNYEAQ. V was clipped by 5 bases and J by 5 bases; unmatched bases: 5. The CDR3 totals 13 residues. This TCR came from a female donor with breast cancer. Sequencing was performed on Tregs sorted from a lymph node. This chain joins TRBV7-6 and TRBJ2-7; TRBD1 matches at 8 bases. This CDR3 is CASSRQGSNEQYF. CDR3 nucleotide sequence: TGTGCCAGCAGCCGACAGGGGAGCAACGAGCAGTACTTC.